This TCR beta chain comes out of a study of blood T cell repertoires in COVID-19. Study-level background: Material from acute and convalescent COVID-19 was sourced from the United States, Italy and Spain. From T cells, B-cell-depleted T cells, or PBMCs came the material, which was cDNA or gDNA.

The CDR3 runs to 12 residues. With 6 bases removed from V and 6 bases from J, the gap between germline ends came to 8 bases. Per the germline V gene, CDR1 is MNHEY and CDR2 is SVGEGT. Source study methods: Researchers report that nucleated cell counts were estimated from reference gene primer amplification. TCRdb keeps only in-frame clones here, not all; method: immunoSEQ multiplex PCR. For V, J and clone size, that table is used; D and trimming come from the DNA. Here the sample spans 50,000 or so clones, more than 80% being singletons. The receptor was derived from a man in his 70s with active COVID-19. The sequencing sample was made of peripheral blood. The chain couples TRBV6-2 or TRBV6-3 to TRBJ2-2, with unresolved D. The CDR3 DNA follows: TGTGCCAGCAGCCTTTTCTCCGGGGAGCTGTTTTTT. This translates into CASSLFSGELFF.